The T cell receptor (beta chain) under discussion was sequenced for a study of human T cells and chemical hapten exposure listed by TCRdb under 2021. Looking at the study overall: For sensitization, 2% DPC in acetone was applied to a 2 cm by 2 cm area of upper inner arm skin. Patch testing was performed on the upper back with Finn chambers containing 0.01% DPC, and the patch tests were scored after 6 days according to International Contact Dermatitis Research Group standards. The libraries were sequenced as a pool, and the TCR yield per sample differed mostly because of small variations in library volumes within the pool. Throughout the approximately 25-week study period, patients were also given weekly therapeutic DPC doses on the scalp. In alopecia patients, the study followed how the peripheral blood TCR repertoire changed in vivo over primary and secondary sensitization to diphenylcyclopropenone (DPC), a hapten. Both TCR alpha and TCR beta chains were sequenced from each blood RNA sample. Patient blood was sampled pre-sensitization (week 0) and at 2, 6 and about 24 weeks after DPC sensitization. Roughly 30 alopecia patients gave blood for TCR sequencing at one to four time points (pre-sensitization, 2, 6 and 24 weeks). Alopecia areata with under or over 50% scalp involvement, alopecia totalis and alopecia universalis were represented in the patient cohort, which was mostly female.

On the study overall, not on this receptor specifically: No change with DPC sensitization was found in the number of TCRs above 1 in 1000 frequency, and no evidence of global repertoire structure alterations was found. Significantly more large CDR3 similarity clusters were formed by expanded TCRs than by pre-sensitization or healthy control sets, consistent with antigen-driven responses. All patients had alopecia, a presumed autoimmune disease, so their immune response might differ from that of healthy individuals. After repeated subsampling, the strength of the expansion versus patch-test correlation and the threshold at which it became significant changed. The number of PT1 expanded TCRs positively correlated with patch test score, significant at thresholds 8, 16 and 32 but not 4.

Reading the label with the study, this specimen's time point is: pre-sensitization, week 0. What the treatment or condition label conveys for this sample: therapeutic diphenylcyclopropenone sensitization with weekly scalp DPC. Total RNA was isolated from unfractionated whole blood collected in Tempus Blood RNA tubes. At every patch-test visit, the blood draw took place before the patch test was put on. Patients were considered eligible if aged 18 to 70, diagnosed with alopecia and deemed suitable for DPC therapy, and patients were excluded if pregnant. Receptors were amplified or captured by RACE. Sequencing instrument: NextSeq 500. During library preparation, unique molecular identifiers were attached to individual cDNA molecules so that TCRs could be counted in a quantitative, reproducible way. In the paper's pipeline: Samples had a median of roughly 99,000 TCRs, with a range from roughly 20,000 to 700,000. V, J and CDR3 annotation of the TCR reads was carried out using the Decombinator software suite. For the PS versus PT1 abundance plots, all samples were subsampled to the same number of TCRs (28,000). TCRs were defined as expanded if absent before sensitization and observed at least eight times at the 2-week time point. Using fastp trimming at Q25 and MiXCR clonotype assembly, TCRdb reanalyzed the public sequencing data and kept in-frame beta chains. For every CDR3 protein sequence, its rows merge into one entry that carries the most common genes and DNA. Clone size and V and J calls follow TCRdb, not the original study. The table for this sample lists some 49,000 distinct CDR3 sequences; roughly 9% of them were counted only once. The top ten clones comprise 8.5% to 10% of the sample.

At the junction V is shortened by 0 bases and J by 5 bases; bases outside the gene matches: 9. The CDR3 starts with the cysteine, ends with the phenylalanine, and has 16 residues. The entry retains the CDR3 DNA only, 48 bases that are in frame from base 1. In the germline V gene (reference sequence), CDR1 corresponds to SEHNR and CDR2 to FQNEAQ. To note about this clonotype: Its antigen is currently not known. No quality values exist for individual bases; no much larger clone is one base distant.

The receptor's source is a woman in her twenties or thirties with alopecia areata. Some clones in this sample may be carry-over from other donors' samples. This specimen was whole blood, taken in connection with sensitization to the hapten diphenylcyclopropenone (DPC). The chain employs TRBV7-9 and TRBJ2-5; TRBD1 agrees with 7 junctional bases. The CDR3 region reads CASSLADRAAEETQYF. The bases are TGTGCCAGCAGCTTAGCAGACAGGGCGGCGGAGGAGACCCAGTACTTC.